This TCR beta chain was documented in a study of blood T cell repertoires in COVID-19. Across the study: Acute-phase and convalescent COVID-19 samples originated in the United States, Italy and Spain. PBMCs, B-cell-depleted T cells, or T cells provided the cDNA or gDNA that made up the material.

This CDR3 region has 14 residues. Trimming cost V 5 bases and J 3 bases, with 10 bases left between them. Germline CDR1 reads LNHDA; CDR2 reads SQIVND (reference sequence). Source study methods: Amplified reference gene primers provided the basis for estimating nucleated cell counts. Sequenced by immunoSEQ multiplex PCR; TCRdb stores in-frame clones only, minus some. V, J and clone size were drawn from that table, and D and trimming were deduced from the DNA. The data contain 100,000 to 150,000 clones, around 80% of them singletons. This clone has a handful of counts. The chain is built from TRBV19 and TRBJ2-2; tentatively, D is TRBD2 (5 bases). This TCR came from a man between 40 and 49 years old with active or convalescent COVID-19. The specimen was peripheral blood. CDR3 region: CASSGSGDTGELFF. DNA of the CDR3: TGTGCCAGTAGTGGAAGCGGTGACACCGGGGAGCTGTTTTTT.